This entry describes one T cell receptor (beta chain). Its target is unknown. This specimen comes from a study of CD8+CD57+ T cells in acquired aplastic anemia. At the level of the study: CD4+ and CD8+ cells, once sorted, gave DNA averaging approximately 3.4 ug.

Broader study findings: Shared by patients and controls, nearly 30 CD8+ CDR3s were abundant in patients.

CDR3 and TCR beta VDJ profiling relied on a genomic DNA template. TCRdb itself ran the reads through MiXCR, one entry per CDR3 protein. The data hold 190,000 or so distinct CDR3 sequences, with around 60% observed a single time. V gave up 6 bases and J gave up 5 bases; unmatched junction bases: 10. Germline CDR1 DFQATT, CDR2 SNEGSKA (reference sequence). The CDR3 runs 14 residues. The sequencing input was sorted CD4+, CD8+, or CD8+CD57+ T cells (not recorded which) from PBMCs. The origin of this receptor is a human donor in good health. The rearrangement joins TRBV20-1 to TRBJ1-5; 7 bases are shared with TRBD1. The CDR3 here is CSARPGTEYQPQHF. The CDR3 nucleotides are TGCAGTGCAAGACCCGGGACAGAGTATCAGCCCCAGCATTTT.